This T cell receptor (beta chain) was obtained from a study of CD8 T cells in Susac syndrome. Germline V CDR1 and CDR2: LGHDT, YNNKEL (reference sequence). The CDR3 sequence is 13 residues long. V lost 1 base and J lost 8, with 9 bases in between. RNA totalling 0.5 to 1 ug underwent reverse transcription with random hexamers. With immunoSEQ multiplex PCR, TCR beta CDR3 was amplified across 54 Vbeta and 13 Jbeta. TCRdb processed the immunoSEQ multiplex PCR reads anew with MiXCR; each CDR3 protein has one entry. Here the sample spans some 130,000 distinct CDR3 sequences, 90% to 95% being singletons. This clonotype was picked up a small number of times.

Sequencing was done on a sample of CD4+ T cells from PBMCs. V and J are TRBV3-1 and TRBJ2-1, with a possible D match to TRBD2 (5 bases). This TCR derives from a human donor in good health. The CDR3 coding sequence is TGTGCCAGCAGCCAAGCTGTGAGGGATGAGCAGTTCTTC. It codes for CASSQAVRDEQFF.